Listed below are T cell receptor beta chains from one sample, sequenced in a study of post-analysis software for immune sequencing data. TCRdb ran MiXCR on the PCR reads and lists one entry per CDR3 protein. Of fewer than 900,000 distinct CDR3 sequences listed, around 46% were seen once; the top ten hold approximately 4.4%. Sequencing was carried out using blood. These receptors were obtained from a girl aged 10 to 17 with multiple sclerosis. The CDR3 runs from the conserved cysteine through the conserved F or W. Each record gives: J gene, V gene, CDR3 protein.

j_gene: TRBJ2-1; v_gene: TRBV13; CDR3aa: CASSGRTTYNEQFF
j_gene: TRBJ2-1; v_gene: TRBV6-5; CDR3aa: CASSYRLPRGDEQFF
j_gene: TRBJ2-4; v_gene: TRBV15; CDR3aa: CATSRAPLAKNIQYF
j_gene: TRBJ2-1; v_gene: TRBV10-3; CDR3aa: CAITSDYNEQFF
j_gene: TRBJ1-2; v_gene: TRBV20-1; CDR3aa: CSAIPGSGFSGYTF
j_gene: .; v_gene: TRBV6-1; CDR3aa: CASSVRALPRETQYF
j_gene: TRBJ1-5; v_gene: TRBV29-1; CDR3aa: CSVGYSNQPQHF
j_gene: TRBJ2-1; v_gene: TRBV27; CDR3aa: CASSSLRGRNEQFF
j_gene: TRBJ1-2; v_gene: TRBV20-1; CDR3aa: CSARRRGQGAYGYTF
j_gene: TRBJ2-6; v_gene: TRBV15; CDR3aa: CATSRDSPERALNVLTF
j_gene: TRBJ2-7; v_gene: TRBV5-1; CDR3aa: CASSRTGLISEQYF
j_gene: TRBJ2-7; v_gene: TRBV6-6; CDR3aa: CASSYAGGWGEQYF
j_gene: .; v_gene: TRBV27; CDR3aa: CASSFARAHEQYF
j_gene: .; v_gene: TRBV20-1; CDR3aa: CSASTSGGLSYNEQYF
j_gene: TRBJ2-7; v_gene: TRBV5-1; CDR3aa: CASSLELMGYEQYF
j_gene: TRBJ2-1; v_gene: TRBV7-9; CDR3aa: CASSSRTSSALEQFF
j_gene: TRBJ2-6; v_gene: TRBV29-1; CDR3aa: CSVLYRDDLSGANVLTF
j_gene: TRBJ2-7; v_gene: TRBV5-1; CDR3aa: CASSPDDAGLYYEQYF
j_gene: TRBJ2-5; v_gene: TRBV28; CDR3aa: CASSSPPREGKTQYF
j_gene: TRBJ1-1; v_gene: TRBV7-2; CDR3aa: CASRPGGTNTEAFF
j_gene: TRBJ2-5; v_gene: TRBV20-1; CDR3aa: CSASSDSSGGETQYF
j_gene: TRBJ2-4; v_gene: TRBV7-9; CDR3aa: CASSFWDRGTKNIQYF